The 32 T cell receptor beta chains presented below share a single source sample, sequenced in a study of blood T cell repertoires in COVID-19. Clones were sequenced by immunoSEQ multiplex PCR, and TCRdb holds only the in-frame ones, with some missing. The sample lists approximately 110,000 clones; about 91% were seen once. The sequenced material came from peripheral blood. The receptors derive from a woman aged 50 to 60 with active or convalescent COVID-19.

This chain links TRBV27 with TRBJ2-3; 8 bases align to TRBD2. The CDR3 sequence is 17 residues long. The ends lost 1 base at V and 0 bases at J; junction bases unmatched: 6. The V gene's germline CDR1 is MNHEY and CDR2 SMNVEV (reference sequence). CDR3 sequence (DNA): TGTGCCAGCAGTTTATGGGGACTAGGGGAAAGCACAGATACGCAGTATTTT. Protein: CASSLWGLGESTDTQYF.

The chain recombines TRBV30 with TRBJ2-7; TRBD1 might be the D (5 bases). Trimming removed 4 bases from V and 4 bases from J, with 11 bases in between. Germline CDR1 is GTSNPN and CDR2 is SVGIG (reference sequence). The CDR3 runs 12 residues. The CDR3 here is CAWNAGRYEQYF. CDR3 DNA sequence: TGTGCCTGGAACGCAGGGCGGTACGAGCAGTACTTC.

The chain joins TRBV10-3 to TRBJ2-3; 13 bases are a match to TRBD2. Trimming took 6 bases from V and 4 from J; bases not matched to a gene: 4. The CDR3 spans 15 residues. The germline V gene has CDR1 ENHRY and CDR2 SYGVKD. CDR3 sequence: CAIRETSGRPDTQYF. The CDR3 nucleotides read TGTGCCATCAGGGAGACTAGCGGGAGGCCAGATACGCAGTATTTT.

This chain uses TRBV13 with TRBJ2-3; 15 bases align to TRBD2. CDR3 length equals 17 residues. CDR1 and CDR2 from the germline V gene are PRHDT and FYEKMQ (reference sequence). Losses at the gene ends were 4 bases for V and 5 bases for J; bases not matched to a gene: 7. Here the CDR3 reads CASSYGLAGGQGDTQYF. As DNA, the CDR3 is TGTGCCAGCAGCTACGGACTAGCGGGAGGGCAAGGAGATACGCAGTATTTT.

The CDR3 region is CASSVRQQETQYF. CDR3 bases: TGTGCCAGCAGCGTGCGACAGCAAGAGACCCAGTACTTC. J is TRBJ2-5 and V is TRBV9, with D possibly being TRBD1 (5 bases). V lost 2 bases, J lost 2 bases, and 7 bases lay in between. This CDR3 has 13 amino acids. CDR1 and CDR2 from the germline V gene are SGDLS and YYNGEE. The full variable domain, completed using reference TRBV9 and TRBJ2-5, is DSGVTQTPKHLITATGQRVTLRCSPRSGDLSVYWYQQSLDQGLQFLIQYYNGEERAKGNILERFSAQQFPDLHSELNLSSLELGDSALYFCASSVRQQETQYFGPGTRLLVL.

V and J are TRBV7-2 and TRBJ1-1; D gene uncertain. Trimming pared 1 base from V and 7 bases from J, leaving 10 bases between. Germline V gene sequence: CDR1 SGHTA, CDR2 FQGNSA. This CDR3 is built from 13 residues. CDR3 region: CASSLVYGNEAFF. CDR3 DNA: TGTGCCAGCAGCTTAGTATACGGGAATGAAGCTTTCTTT. The full variable domain, in which reference TRBV7-2 and TRBJ1-1 provide the parts outside the CDR3, is GAGVSQSPSNKVTEKGKDVELRCDPISGHTALYWYRQSLGQGLEFLIYFQGNSAPDKSGLPSDRFSAERTGGSVSTLTIQRTQQEDSAVYLCASSLVYGNEAFFGQGTRLTVV.

The chain employs TRBV27 and TRBJ1-2, with D possibly TRBD1 on 5 matching bases. The CDR3 sequence is 17 residues long. The germline V gene has CDR1 MNHEY and CDR2 SMNVEV (reference sequence). Trimming took off 3 bases at V and 1 base at J, with 18 bases between the two ends. The CDR3 reads CASSLSRGSVFNYGYTF. For the CDR3, the DNA is TGTGCCAGCAGTTTGTCTAGGGGCAGCGTTTTTAACTATGGCTACACCTTC.

In nucleotides, the CDR3 is TGTGCCAGCAGCCCAACTCTAGCATTTGAGGGAGGGAGCTCCTACAATGAGCAGTTCTTC. Translation: CASSPTLAFEGGSSYNEQFF. This rearrangement joins TRBV4-2 to TRBJ2-1; 7 bases are a match to TRBD2. Germline V gene data show CDR1 as LGHNA and CDR2 as YNFKEQ. This CDR3 is built from 20 residues. The junction had 18 bases not matched to a gene; V was cut back by 4 bases and J by 0 bases.

The rearrangement links TRBV5-5 to TRBJ2-7, with D unresolved. Germline V gives CDR1 SGHKS, CDR2 YYEKEE (reference sequence). This CDR3 comprises 14 residues. Trimming pared 4 bases from V and 5 bases from J, leaving 16 bases between. CDR3 nucleotides: TGTGCCAGCAGCCGCTACGGTGCCCTGGACGAGCAGTACTTC. Translation gives CASSRYGALDEQYF.

CDR3 coding DNA: TGTGCCAGCAGTCCGCCAAGGCTAGCGGGAGAGCTCAATGAGCAGTTCTTC. Protein sequence: CASSPPRLAGELNEQFF. This chain joins TRBV28 and TRBJ2-1, with 10 bases aligning to TRBD2. Germline CDR1 and CDR2: MDHEN and SYDVKM. V trimming: 5 bases; J trimming: 6 bases; junction bases outside the gene matches: 13. The CDR3 spans 17 residues.

This chain connects TRBV24-1 to TRBJ2-1, with 9 bases identical to TRBD1. This CDR3 contains 15 residues. Germline assignment: CDR1 KGHDR and CDR2 SFDVKD. The trim removed 3 bases at V and 6 bases at J, leaving 5 bases unmatched. The CDR3 reads CATSDAGDRANEQFF. CDR3 bases: TGTGCCACCAGTGATGCCGGGGACAGGGCCAATGAGCAGTTCTTC.

The V and J genes are TRBV29-1 and TRBJ2-5; D perhaps matches TRBD2 (5 bases). The length of the CDR3 is 12 residues. CDR1 and CDR2 (germline): SQVTM, ANQGSEA. The V and J ends lost 3 bases and 5 bases respectively, with 10 bases between them. In DNA, the CDR3 is TGCAGCGTTGATCCTAGCCAGGAGACCCAGTACTTC. This translates into CSVDPSQETQYF.

The chain recombines TRBV19 with TRBJ2-1; 12 bases are shared with TRBD2. Germline trimming cut 0 bases from V and 9 bases from J; bases unmatched to any gene: 6. Germline CDR1 reads LNHDA; CDR2 reads SQIVND (reference sequence). The CDR3 has 16 amino acids. Here the CDR3 reads CASSIDRTSGNGEQFF. The CDR3 region has the DNA TGTGCCAGTAGTATAGATAGGACTAGCGGGAATGGTGAGCAGTTCTTC.

The rearrangement joins TRBV24-1 to TRBJ2-1, with 8 bases identical to TRBD2. The CDR3 has 16 amino acids. Germline-derived CDR1 and CDR2 are KGHDR and SFDVKD. V gave up 4 bases and J gave up 3 bases; unmatched junction bases: 7. In DNA, the CDR3 is TGTGCCACCAGTGACTCCAGCGGGAGCGGCTACAATGAGCAGTTCTTC. Translated: CATSDSSGSGYNEQFF.

The count of this clone is one. CDR3 sequence: CASSPGDRLNEKLFF. The DNA of the CDR3 is TGTGCCAGCAGCCCAGGGGACAGGCTGAATGAAAAACTGTTTTTT. The chain is built from TRBV11-2 and TRBJ1-4; TRBD1 aligns across 8 bases. CDR1 SGHAT and CDR2 FQNNGV come from the germline V gene. This CDR3 has 15 amino acids. V shed 5 bases, J shed 5 bases, and the junction held 7 bases outside the gene matches.

The V and J genes are TRBV5-1 and TRBJ1-1, with TRBD1 matching over 7 bases. Germline loops: CDR1 SGHRS, CDR2 YFSETQ. The J segment lost 11 bases and the V segment lost 0 bases, leaving 10 bases of the junction unmatched. This CDR3 spans 14 amino acids. The CDR3 loop reads CASSLEGTEVMAFF. Written as DNA, the CDR3 is TGCGCCAGCAGCTTGGAGGGGACAGAGGTAATGGCTTTCTTT.

This chain uses TRBV18 with TRBJ2-7, with TRBD1 matching 7 bases. Germline-derived CDR1 and CDR2 are KGHSH and LQKENI. The CDR3 consists of 14 residues. The V segment lost 4 bases and the J segment 3 bases; nucleotides outside the gene matches: 6. CDR3 sequence: CASSRTGTVYEQYF. CDR3 bases: TGTGCCAGCTCACGAACCGGGACAGTCTACGAGCAGTACTTC.

The V and J genes are TRBV7-2 and TRBJ1-6; tentative D call: TRBD1 (6 bases). V was clipped by 6 bases and J by 1 base, with 16 bases between them. Germline lookup yields CDR1 SGHTA and CDR2 FQGNSA. The CDR3 extends over 17 amino acids. DNA of the CDR3: TGTGCCAGCAGGGGTCAGGGGTTCGGGTCCTATAATTCACCCCTCCACTTT. Translated, it gives CASRGQGFGSYNSPLHF. The full variable domain, completed using reference TRBV7-2 and TRBJ1-6, is GAGVSQSPSNKVTEKGKDVELRCDPISGHTALYWYRQSLGQGLEFLIYFQGNSAPDKSGLPSDRFSAERTGGSVSTLTIQRTQQEDSAVYLCASRGQGFGSYNSPLHFGNGTRLTVT.

V is TRBV6-5 and J is TRBJ1-5; 7 nucleotides agree with TRBD1. The ends lost 7 bases at V and 6 bases at J; junction bases unmatched: 12. This CDR3 contains 15 residues. Germline-derived CDR1 and CDR2 are MNHEY and SVGAGI. CDR3 in amino acids: CASIFQGGASQPQHF. The CDR3 DNA sequence: TGTGCCAGCATCTTCCAAGGGGGCGCATCTCAGCCCCAGCATTTT.

The chain carries TRBV29-1 and TRBJ2-3; weak D call: TRBD1 (5 bases). Between the trimmed V and J ends, which lost 4 bases and 1 base, there was a span of 9 bases. The length of the CDR3 is 13 residues. Germline V gene data show CDR1 as SQVTM and CDR2 as ANQGSEA. CDR3 bases: TGCAGCGTTGCCCAGGGTGGCACAGATACGCAGTATTTT. Protein: CSVAQGGTDTQYF.

The chain uses TRBV9 and TRBJ1-2; tentatively, D is TRBD1 (6 bases). This CDR3 comprises 14 residues. Trimming removed 4 bases at V and 4 bases at J, with 14 bases between. CDR1 is SGDLS, CDR2 YYNGEE, per germline. The CDR3: CASSPLRGGYGYTF. The CDR3 DNA reads as TGTGCCAGCAGCCCCCTCAGGGGCGGCTATGGCTACACCTTC.

The chain couples TRBV4-2 to TRBJ2-3, with 7 nucleotides matching TRBD1. CDR3 size: 17 residues. From germline, CDR1 is LGHNA and CDR2 YNFKEQ. V shed 4 bases and J 2 bases; nucleotides not matched to a gene: 12. CDR3 region: CASSRLDRSGNTDTQYF. The CDR3 region has the DNA TGTGCCAGCAGCCGACTGGACAGGTCGGGGAACACAGATACGCAGTATTTT.

The V and J genes are TRBV2 and TRBJ2-3; 12 nucleotides match TRBD1. Trimming took 8 bases from V and 6 from J; bases not matched to a gene: 0. The CDR3 runs 12 residues. The V gene's germline CDR1 is SNHLY and CDR2 FYNNEI. As DNA, the CDR3 is TGTGCCAGCGGGACAGGGGGCGATACGCAGTATTTT. As protein: CASGTGGDTQYF.

The chain carries TRBV3-1 (or the pseudogene TRBV3-2) and TRBJ2-1; 9 bases match TRBD1. J was trimmed by 14 bases and V by 4 bases; bases with no gene match: 9. Looked up from germline, CDR1 is LGHDT and CDR2 is YNNKEL (reference sequence). The CDR3 length is 13 residues. As DNA, the CDR3 is TGTGCCAGCAGCCCTTCGGACAGGGGCGGTGAGTTCTTC. It codes for CASSPSDRGGEFF.

The V gene is TRBV19, the J gene TRBJ1-5; D perhaps matches TRBD1 (6 bases). The CDR3 runs 16 residues. Trimming left V 1 base short and J 1 base short, with 11 bases between. Germline values: CDR1 LNHDA, CDR2 SQIVND (reference sequence). The CDR3, as DNA: TGTGCCAGTAGTATAGCGAGGACAGCAAGCAATCAGCCCCAGCATTTT. It is translated as CASSIARTASNQPQHF.

CDR3 loop: CASSRLAGGPVSTDTQYF. The CDR3 DNA follows: TGTGCCAGCAGCCGTCTAGCGGGAGGGCCCGTCAGCACAGATACGCAGTATTTT. The chain uses TRBV3-1 (or the pseudogene TRBV3-2) and TRBJ2-3; 12 bases map to TRBD2. Germline V gene data show CDR1 as LGHDT and CDR2 as YNNKEL (reference sequence). The CDR3 spans 18 residues. V lost 4 bases and J lost 0; bases outside the gene matches: 8.

The CDR3 sequence: CASSRAGSSYNEQFF. The CDR3 DNA follows: TGTGCCAGCAGTCGAGCCGGGAGCTCCTACAATGAGCAGTTCTTC. This sequence joins TRBV6-5 and TRBJ2-1, with D maybe TRBD2 (6 bases). The CDR3 totals 15 residues. Deletions cut 5 bases from V and 0 bases from J, with 11 bases between. CDR1 and CDR2 from the germline V gene are MNHEY and SVGAGI.

The chain employs TRBV7-2 and TRBJ2-1; 7 bases match TRBD2. V dropped 3 bases and J dropped 3; count of bases not matched to a gene: 8. The CDR3 loop spans 16 amino acids. Germline CDR1 is SGHTA and CDR2 is FQGNSA. The CDR3 sequence: CASSFSPPSGYNEQFF. In nucleotides, the CDR3 is TGTGCCAGCAGCTTCTCCCCCCCTAGCGGCTACAATGAGCAGTTCTTC. Together with reference TRBV7-2 and TRBJ2-1, the CDR3 gives the full variable domain: GAGVSQSPSNKVTEKGKDVELRCDPISGHTALYWYRQSLGQGLEFLIYFQGNSAPDKSGLPSDRFSAERTGGSVSTLTIQRTQQEDSAVYLCASSFSPPSGYNEQFFGPGTRLTVL.

The table lists this clone with a few counts. The chain has TRBV30 and TRBJ1-1; D is undetermined. V lost 1 base and J 7 bases, leaving 10 bases between the germline ends. Per germline, CDR1 GTSNPN and CDR2 SVGIG (reference sequence). This CDR3 spans 12 amino acids. CDR3 in amino acids: CAWSAGGSEAFF. The CDR3 DNA reads as TGTGCCTGGAGTGCAGGTGGGAGTGAAGCTTTCTTT.

The rearrangement uses TRBV7-9 and TRBJ2-1; D call uncertain. V was clipped by 4 bases and J by 9 bases, with 7 bases between them. Per the germline V gene, CDR1 is SEHNR and CDR2 is FQNEAQ (reference sequence). The CDR3 is 11 residues long. The DNA for the CDR3 is TGTGCCAGCAGCTCCGGTGGTGAGCAGTTCTTC. It is translated as CASSSGGEQFF.

The V call is TRBV28, the J call TRBJ2-1; 11 positions agree with TRBD2. CDR1 and CDR2 from the germline V gene are MDHEN and SYDVKM. The length of the CDR3 is 19 residues. The J segment lost 4 bases and the V segment lost 4 bases, leaving 15 bases of the junction unmatched. CDR3 loop: CASSYTGLAETAAYNEQFF. In DNA, the CDR3 is TGTGCCAGCAGTTACACGGGACTAGCGGAAACGGCTGCTTACAATGAGCAGTTCTTC.

This chain connects TRBV28 to TRBJ1-2, with D tentatively TRBD1 (5 bases). Trimming removed 4 bases at V and 4 bases at J, with 10 bases between. CDR3 length: 13 residues. Germline V CDR1 and CDR2: MDHEN, SYDVKM. The CDR3: CASSYPGPYGYTF. The CDR3 DNA reads as TGTGCCAGCAGTTACCCAGGGCCCTATGGCTACACCTTC.